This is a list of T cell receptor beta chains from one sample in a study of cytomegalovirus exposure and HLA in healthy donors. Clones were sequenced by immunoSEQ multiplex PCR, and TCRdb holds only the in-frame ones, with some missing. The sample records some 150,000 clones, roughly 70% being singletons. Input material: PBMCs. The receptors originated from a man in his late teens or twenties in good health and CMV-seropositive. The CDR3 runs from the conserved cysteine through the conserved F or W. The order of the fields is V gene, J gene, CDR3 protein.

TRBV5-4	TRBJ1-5	CASSSTPDQPQHF
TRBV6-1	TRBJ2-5	CASSAAQVETQYF
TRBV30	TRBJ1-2	CAWTGDSTGYYGYTF
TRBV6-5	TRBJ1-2	CASSDRQGDYGYTF
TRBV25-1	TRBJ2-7	CASSHTGVEQYF
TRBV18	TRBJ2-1	CASSLEYNEQFF
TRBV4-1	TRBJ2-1	CASSSEGLSEQFF
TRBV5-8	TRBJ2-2	CASRSTGLGELFF
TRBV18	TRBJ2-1	CASSPLPSGQLYNEQFF
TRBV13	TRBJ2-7	CASSLWGQGDHEQYF
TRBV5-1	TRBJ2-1	CASSSGLAASYNEQFF
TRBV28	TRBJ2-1	CASSSSAEQFF
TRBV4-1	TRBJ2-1	CASSQVGTSGSSLVF
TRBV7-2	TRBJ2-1	CASSLRGGSYNEQFF
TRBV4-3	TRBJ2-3	CASSQRGTDTQYF
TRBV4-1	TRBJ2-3	CASSLRGERDTQYF
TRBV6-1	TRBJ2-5	CASRRQGGGETQYF
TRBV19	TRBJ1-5	CASSTRTGFYQPQHF
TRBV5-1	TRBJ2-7	CASSLALLSYEQYF
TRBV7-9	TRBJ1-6	CASSRQGVDSPLHF
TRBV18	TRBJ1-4	CASSPYGRSNEKLFF
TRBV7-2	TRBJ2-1	CASSSGNEQFF
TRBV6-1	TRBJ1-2	CASSERTDREGGYTF
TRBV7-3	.	CASSLTLVQGGYEQYF
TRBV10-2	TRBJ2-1	CASKLTSGRAYEQFF
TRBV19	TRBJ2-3	CASTPPNWDTQYF
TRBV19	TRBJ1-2	CASSPQGALNYGYTF
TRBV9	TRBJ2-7	CASSVGTSGGVYEQYF
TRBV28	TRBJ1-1	CASSFGRGALSTEAFF
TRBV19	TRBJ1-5	CASSIPGNQPQHF
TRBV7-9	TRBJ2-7	CASSWGRGKSYEQYF
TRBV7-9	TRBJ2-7	CASSIGGTTNEQYF
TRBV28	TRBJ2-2	CASTIYPGVGTGELFF
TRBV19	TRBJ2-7	CASRRSGASYEQYF
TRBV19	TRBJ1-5	CASIPRGGSNQPQHF
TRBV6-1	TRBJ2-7	CASSAIRGSEQYF
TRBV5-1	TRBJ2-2	CASNEGVHTGELFF
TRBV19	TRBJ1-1	CASSIVRDTEAFF
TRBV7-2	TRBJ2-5	CASSLWDSSLGSQYF
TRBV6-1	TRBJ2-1	CASSAATSGLGEQFF
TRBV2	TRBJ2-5	CASSDSEIEEQYF
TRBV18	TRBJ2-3	CASSRETSGTTDTQYF
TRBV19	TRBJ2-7	CASRVSEDYEQYF
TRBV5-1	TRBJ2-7	CASSLVAGNPYEQYF
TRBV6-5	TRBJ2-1	CASSGTASNEQFF
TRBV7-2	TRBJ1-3	CASSLAGVSSGNTIYF